The 25 T cell receptor beta chains below were found in one sample sequenced in a study of blood T cell repertoires in COVID-19. The method was immunoSEQ multiplex PCR; TCRdb's version includes in-frame clones alone and lacks a portion of them. This table has over 120,000 clones, 80% to 90% appearing once. Source material: peripheral blood. The receptor set was obtained from a woman between 45 and 65 years old with acute or convalescent COVID-19.

The CDR3 here is CASSIGTRSEQYF. DNA of the CDR3: TGTGCCAGTAGTATCGGGACTAGAAGCGAGCAGTACTTC. The J gene is TRBJ2-7, the V gene TRBV19, with TRBD2 matching over 8 bases. CDR1 is LNHDA, CDR2 SQIVND, per germline (reference sequence). CDR3 size: 13 residues. The V gene end was trimmed by 3 bases and the J gene end by 6 bases; junction bases not matched to a gene: 4. Full variable domain (rest looked up from reference TRBV19 and TRBJ2-7): DGGITQSPKYLFRKEGQNVTLSCEQNLNHDAMYWYRQDPGQGLRLIYYSQIVNDFQKGDIAEGYSVSREKKESFPLTVTSAQKNPTAFYLCASSIGTRSEQYFGPGTRLTVT.

The chain recombines TRBV4-2 with TRBJ1-2; D is perhaps TRBD1 (5 bases). Trimming left V 2 bases short and J 3 bases short, with 10 bases between. From germline, CDR1 is LGHNA and CDR2 YNFKEQ. The CDR3 is made up of 14 amino acids. CDR3 nucleotides: TGTGCCAGCAGCCAATCGGGGGAAGACTATGGCTACACCTTC. This translates into CASSQSGEDYGYTF.

This rearrangement joins TRBV6-2 or TRBV6-3 to TRBJ1-4; D is unresolved. This CDR3 region has 12 residues. CDR1 is MNHEY and CDR2 is SVGEGT in the germline V gene. Trimming took off 2 bases at V and 7 bases at J, with 5 bases between the two ends. For the CDR3, the DNA is TGTGCCAGCAGTTACGGCGGTGAAAAACTGTTTTTT. Its translation: CASSYGGEKLFF.

The genes are TRBV9 and TRBJ2-6; D is possibly TRBD2 (5 bases). Deletions cut 3 bases from V and 0 bases from J, with 7 bases between. In germline, CDR1 is SGDLS, CDR2 YYNGEE. This CDR3 has 15 amino acids. Here the CDR3 reads CASSAGNSGANVLTF. Written as DNA, the CDR3 is TGTGCCAGCAGCGCGGGAAACTCTGGGGCCAACGTCCTGACTTTC.

This clone was counted a single time. The chain recombines TRBV3-1 (or the pseudogene TRBV3-2) with TRBJ2-7; TRBD2 matches 7 bases. CDR3 length: 15 residues. Unmatched junction bases numbered 5, after V lost 0 bases and J lost 3 bases. Germline V gene sequence: CDR1 LGHDT, CDR2 YNNKEL (reference sequence). CDR3 coding DNA: TGTGCCAGCAGCCAAGATCCCGGCGGGGGCTACGAGCAGTACTTC. It codes for CASSQDPGGGYEQYF.

The chain employs TRBV11-2 and TRBJ1-2; D possibly corresponds to TRBD1 (5 bases). Trimming stripped 1 base from V and 5 bases from J, with 26 bases between. Per germline, CDR1 SGHAT and CDR2 FQNNGV. CDR3 length: 19 residues. CDR3: CASSLAGGYSGSYSYGYTF. For the CDR3, the DNA is TGTGCCAGCAGCTTAGCTGGGGGGTATTCGGGGAGTTATTCTTATGGCTACACCTTC.

The gene calls are TRBV7-9 and TRBJ2-1; 7 bases fit TRBD2. V shed 4 bases and J 6 bases; nucleotides not matched to a gene: 9. This CDR3 comprises 15 residues. Germline CDR1 SEHNR, CDR2 FQNEAQ (reference sequence). CDR3 nucleotide sequence: TGTGCCAGCAGCTCCGGCGGGAGATCGGCCAATGAGCAGTTCTTC. Translated, it gives CASSSGGRSANEQFF.

The chain combines TRBV27 with TRBJ1-2; D ambiguous. The CDR3 sequence is 14 residues long. Germline CDR1 MNHEY, CDR2 SMNVEV (reference sequence). V lost 8 bases and J lost 2, with 15 bases in between. The CDR3 protein is CASGPRGGNYGYTF. For the CDR3, the DNA is TGTGCCAGCGGGCCTCGGGGAGGCAACTATGGCTACACCTTC.

The chain has TRBV5-1 and TRBJ1-4; D is perhaps TRBD1 (5 bases). Germline values: CDR1 SGHRS, CDR2 YFSETQ. The CDR3 extends over 15 amino acids. V was cut by 0 bases and J by 8 bases, with 14 bases left in between. CDR3: CASSLARAGSEKLFF. For the CDR3, the DNA is TGCGCCAGCAGCTTGGCCCGGGCAGGGTCGGAAAAACTGTTTTTT.

The chain recombines TRBV27 with TRBJ1-5; 9 bases agree with TRBD1. J was trimmed by 8 bases and V by 8 bases; bases with no gene match: 10. The CDR3 extends over 14 amino acids. CDR1 and CDR2 from the germline V gene are MNHEY and SMNVEV (reference sequence). CDR3 bases: TGTGCCAGCCGACCTACAGGGGGCGTAGAGCCCCAGCATTTT. Residues: CASRPTGGVEPQHF.

The chain's CDR3 is CASGDGTGVEYGYTF. In DNA form, the CDR3 reads TGTGCCAGCGGGGACGGGACAGGAGTAGAGTATGGCTACACCTTC. This sequence joins TRBV2 and TRBJ1-2, with TRBD1 matching over 8 bases. The CDR3 is 15 residues long. Losses at the gene ends were 8 bases for V and 5 bases for J; bases not matched to a gene: 13. Germline CDR1 and CDR2: SNHLY and FYNNEI.

The J gene is TRBJ1-3, the V gene TRBV7-8; tentative D call: TRBD1 (5 bases). Germline V CDR1 and CDR2: SGHVS, FQNEAQ. V lost 2 bases, J lost 6 bases, and 23 bases lay in between. This CDR3 region has 18 residues. The CDR3 spells CASSLRWMGGVTPNTIYF. The CDR3 region has the DNA TGTGCCAGCAGCTTAAGGTGGATGGGGGGGGTTACCCCAAACACCATATATTTT.

The V gene is TRBV6-5, the J gene TRBJ2-7; maybe TRBD2 (6 bases). The CDR3 sequence is 12 residues long. Trimming stripped 5 bases from V and 6 bases from J, with 11 bases between. CDR1 and CDR2 (germline): MNHEY, SVGAGI. CDR3 residues: CASSPLGGEQYF. CDR3 DNA: TGTGCCAGCAGTCCCCTGGGGGGCGAGCAGTACTTC.

DNA of the CDR3: TGCGCCAGCAAAGGGGACTACCCCTACAATGAGCAGTTCTTC. It specifies CASKGDYPYNEQFF. J is TRBJ2-1 and V is TRBV5-1; 7 nucleotides align to TRBD2. V shed 6 bases, J shed 2 bases, and the junction held 5 bases outside the gene matches. CDR3 length equals 14 residues. CDR1 and CDR2 from the germline V gene are SGHRS and YFSETQ. Full variable domain (rest looked up from reference TRBV5-1 and TRBJ2-1): KAGVTQTPRYLIKTRGQQVTLSCSPISGHRSVSWYQQTPGQGLQFLFEYFSETQRNKGNFPGRFSGRQFSNSRSEMNVSTLELGDSALYLCASKGDYPYNEQFFGPGTRLTVL.

The rearrangement joins TRBV28 to TRBJ1-2, with D maybe TRBD1 (5 bases). Trimming stripped 7 bases from V and 4 bases from J, with 22 bases between. Germline lookup yields CDR1 MDHEN and CDR2 SYDVKM. The CDR3 length is 16 residues. The CDR3 DNA is TGTGCCAGCACACCTTTAACAGGAAGAGTAGGCTATGGCTACACCTTC. This translates into CASTPLTGRVGYGYTF.

This clone was seen more than once but under ten times. This sequence joins TRBV30 and TRBJ2-2; maybe TRBD2 (5 bases). Looked up from germline, CDR1 is GTSNPN and CDR2 is SVGIG (reference sequence). The CDR3 runs to 13 residues. Trimming pared 0 bases from V and 4 bases from J, leaving 6 bases between. CDR3 nucleotides: TGTGCCTGGAGTGTCGGAGGCACCGGGGAGCTGTTTTTT. This codes for CAWSVGGTGELFF.

The CDR3 protein is CASSSNQPQHF. For the CDR3, the DNA is TGTGCCAGCAGCTCGAATCAGCCCCAGCATTTT. The V call is TRBV6-6, the J call TRBJ1-5; D not certain. V lost 6 bases and J lost 4, with 4 bases in between. Germline-derived CDR1 and CDR2 are MNHNY and SVGAGI (reference sequence). The CDR3 covers 11 residues.

The J gene is TRBJ1-5, the V gene TRBV12-3 or TRBV12-4; D is perhaps TRBD1 (5 bases). This CDR3 contains 13 residues. Trimming removed 6 bases at V and 11 bases at J, with 17 bases between. The CDR3 DNA follows: TGTGCCAGCAGACCCACAGGTGTCGCGGCCCAGCATTTT. Amino acids: CASRPTGVAAQHF.

The chain has TRBV5-4 and TRBJ2-3, with 9 bases that match TRBD2. The CDR3 is made up of 13 amino acids. V lost 9 bases, J lost 4 bases, and 6 bases stayed unmatched. The germline V gene encodes CDR1 SGHNT and CDR2 YYREEE (reference sequence). In nucleotides, the CDR3 is TGTGCCATGATAGCGGGAGATGCAGATACGCAGTATTTT. It codes for CAMIAGDADTQYF. Supplemented by reference TRBV5-4 and TRBJ2-3, the full variable domain reads ETGVTQSPTHLIKTRGQQVTLRCSSQSGHNTVSWYQQALGQGPQFIFQYYREEENGRGNFPPRFSGLQFPNYSSELNVNALELDDSALYLCAMIAGDADTQYFGPGTRLTVL.

About this clone itself: The sample holds other DNA sequences that translate to the same CDR3. This rearrangement joins TRBV18 to TRBJ1-1; D gene ambiguous. Germline CDR1 KGHSH, CDR2 LQKENI. There are 13 residues in the CDR3. V was clipped by 1 base and J by 2 bases, with 5 bases between them. The CDR3 DNA reads as TGTGCCAGCTCACCACGAGAAAACACTGAAGCTTTCTTT. Encoded protein: CASSPRENTEAFF.

V is TRBV15 and J is TRBJ1-5; 11 nucleotides agree with TRBD1. V dropped 2 bases and J dropped 7; count of bases not matched to a gene: 4. Germline CDR1 and CDR2: LNHNV and YYDKDF (reference sequence). The CDR3 extends over 15 amino acids. The CDR3 protein is CATSRSRDRGQPQHF. For the CDR3, the DNA is TGTGCCACCAGCAGATCCCGGGACAGGGGGCAGCCCCAGCATTTT.

The chain combines TRBV24-1 with TRBJ1-4; maybe TRBD1 (6 bases). This CDR3 contains 15 residues. V was shortened by 3 bases and J by 0 bases, with 7 bases between the two germline ends. Per the germline V gene, CDR1 is KGHDR and CDR2 is SFDVKD. This chain's CDR3 is CATSDRQATNEKLFF. The CDR3 coding sequence is TGTGCCACCAGTGATCGACAGGCAACTAATGAAAAACTGTTTTTT.

The rearrangement uses TRBV7-9 and TRBJ2-1, with 13 bases aligning to TRBD2. The germline V gene has CDR1 SEHNR and CDR2 FQNEAQ (reference sequence). This CDR3 contains 16 residues. J lost 9 bases, V lost 4 bases, and 9 bases had no gene match. As DNA, the CDR3 is TGTGCCAGCAGCTCTGGACTAGCGGGAGATCTGGTTGAGCAGTTCTTC. This codes for CASSSGLAGDLVEQFF.

The genes are TRBV7-9 and TRBJ2-1; D might be TRBD2 (6 bases). The CDR3 runs to 12 residues. Germline V gene lookup returns CDR1 SEHNR and CDR2 FQNEAQ (reference sequence). V was pared by 5 bases and J by 9 bases, with 11 bases between. This CDR3 reads CASSPLGGEQFF. The CDR3 nucleotides read TGTGCCAGCAGCCCCCTGGGGGGTGAGCAGTTCTTC.

V and J are TRBV24-1 and TRBJ1-2; possible D gene TRBD1, 5 bases. The CDR3 extends over 13 amino acids. CDR1 is KGHDR, CDR2 SFDVKD, per germline. V lost 7 bases to trimming and J lost 5 bases, with 13 bases between them. CDR3 region: CATSPGLGYGYTF. Written as DNA, the CDR3 is TGTGCCACCAGCCCAGGGTTGGGGTATGGCTACACCTTC.